The next 12 T cell receptor beta chains were all read from a single sample in a study of T-cell reconstitution after alpha-beta-depleted transplantation in children. This sample's TCRbeta library carried unique molecular identifier barcodes. TCRdb fed the PCR reads into MiXCR, producing one record per CDR3 protein. The sample has a few hundred thousand distinct CDR3 sequences, 10% seen once. Sequences were derived from PBMCs from the stem cell graft donor, sampled from the stem cell graft. The receptors were sampled from a human donor who donated a stem cell graft to a child with acute lymphoblastic leukemia.

The rearrangement uses TRBV12-3 or TRBV12-4 and TRBJ1-5; no reliable D call. The CDR3 totals 15 residues. V was pared by 3 bases and J by 1 base, with 10 bases between. CDR3 sequence (DNA): TGTGCCAGCAGTTTGCCAGGCGGGAGCAATCAGCCCCAGCATTTT. The encoded protein is CASSLPGGSNQPQHF.

This clonotype was observed many times. The chain combines TRBV19 with TRBJ2-7; D is unresolved. Trimming pared 1 base from V and 3 bases from J, leaving 13 bases between. CDR1 and CDR2 from the germline V gene are LNHDA and SQIVND (reference sequence). The CDR3 spans 15 residues. In nucleotides, the CDR3 is TGTGCCAGTAGTATAGTCGAGACTCCTTTCTACGAGCAGTACTTC. Encoded protein: CASSIVETPFYEQYF.

V gene TRBV6-6 combines with J gene TRBJ2-7, with 7 bases lining up with TRBD1. This CDR3 comprises 15 residues. The trim removed 6 bases at V and 0 bases at J, leaving 8 bases unmatched. Looked up from germline, CDR1 is MNHNY and CDR2 is SVGAGI (reference sequence). The CDR3 coding sequence is TGTGCCAGCAGGGACAGGAGAAGGAGCTCCTACGAGCAGTACTTC. It specifies CASRDRRRSSYEQYF.

This clonotype was observed many times. The V gene is TRBV11-2, the J gene TRBJ2-7; 12 bases map to TRBD2. Germline CDR1 SGHAT, CDR2 FQNNGV. This CDR3 region has 15 residues. The V gene end was trimmed by 5 bases and the J gene end by 7 bases; junction bases not matched to a gene: 9. DNA for the CDR3: TGTGCCAGCAGCCCGAGGACTAGCGGGACTGGGGAGCAGTACTTC. Its translation is CASSPRTSGTGEQYF.

This clonotype was seen a handful of times. The chain employs TRBV12-3 or TRBV12-4 and TRBJ1-5, with 8 bases that match TRBD1. The CDR3 is 15 residues long. The trim removed 2 bases at V and 4 bases at J, leaving 4 bases unmatched. The DNA for the CDR3 is TGTGCCAGCAGTTTACGGACAGGGACAAATCAGCCCCAGCATTTT. It is translated as CASSLRTGTNQPQHF.

This clonotype was observed at least ten times. This chain uses TRBV29-1 with TRBJ2-5, with a tentative D call TRBD2 (6 bases). CDR1 and CDR2 (germline): SQVTM, ANQGSEA. Trimming stripped 4 bases from V and 2 bases from J, with 11 bases between. The CDR3 is 13 amino acids. The CDR3 protein is CSVARDLQETQYF. The CDR3 bases are TGCAGCGTTGCCCGGGACTTACAAGAGACCCAGTACTTC.

This chain uses TRBV27 with TRBJ2-3, with D perhaps assigned TRBD1 or TRBD2 (5 bases each). There are 15 residues in the CDR3. The germline gives CDR1 MNHEY, CDR2 SMNVEV (reference sequence). Trimming stripped 6 bases from V and 2 bases from J, with 15 bases between. CDR3 sequence (DNA): TGTGCCAGCAGCCCCCCCGGGGCTATCACAGATACGCAGTATTTT. It encodes CASSPPGAITDTQYF.

This clonotype was seen a handful of times. CDR3 in amino acids: CASSYSSQGYNNEQFF. CDR3 DNA sequence: TGTGCCAGCAGTTACTCGAGCCAGGGGTACAACAATGAGCAGTTCTTC. The V gene is TRBV6-2 or TRBV6-3, the J gene TRBJ2-1, with TRBD1 as a possible D gene (6 bases). The CDR3 is 16 amino acids. Germline V lookup: CDR1 MNHEY, CDR2 SVGEGT. V was trimmed by 0 bases and J by 5 bases, leaving 14 bases between them.

The chain links TRBV6-2 or TRBV6-3 to TRBJ2-7, with D maybe TRBD1 (8 bases). Trimming stripped 4 bases from V and 0 bases from J, with 19 bases between. CDR1 MNHEY and CDR2 SVGEGT come from the germline V gene. This CDR3 has 17 residues. This CDR3 is CASSSRGYRGSSYEQYF. The CDR3 DNA sequence: TGTGCCAGCAGTTCGCGGGGGTACAGGGGGAGCTCCTACGAGCAGTACTTC.

The rearrangement joins TRBV7-9 to TRBJ1-1; TRBD1 matches at 7 bases. The CDR3 spans 16 residues. Germline CDR1 and CDR2: SEHNR and FQNEAQ (reference sequence). V trimming: 4 bases; J trimming: 5 bases; junction bases outside the gene matches: 13. CDR3 sequence reads: CASSSTGQGGGTEAFF. The CDR3 DNA reads as TGTGCCAGCAGCTCTACCGGGCAGGGGGGAGGGACTGAAGCTTTCTTT.

V usage is TRBV7-6 and J usage is TRBJ2-1; D not resolved. Germline V gene sequence: CDR1 SGHVS, CDR2 FNYEAQ. The CDR3 is made up of 12 amino acids. The V end lost 6 bases, the J end lost 9 bases, and 12 bases lay between the germline ends. The DNA for the CDR3 is TGTGCCAGCAGAGACAAAATGGGTGAGCAGTTCTTC. Its translation: CASRDKMGEQFF.

In its sample, this clonotype was seen many times. This chain uses TRBV10-2 with TRBJ2-2; no reliable D call. Trimming stripped 7 bases from V and 7 bases from J, with 13 bases between. The CDR3 runs 13 residues. Germline values: CDR1 WSHSY, CDR2 SAAADI. The chain's CDR3 is CASTPPAGGELFF. The CDR3 bases are TGCGCCAGCACCCCCCCGGCAGGCGGGGAGCTGTTTTTT.